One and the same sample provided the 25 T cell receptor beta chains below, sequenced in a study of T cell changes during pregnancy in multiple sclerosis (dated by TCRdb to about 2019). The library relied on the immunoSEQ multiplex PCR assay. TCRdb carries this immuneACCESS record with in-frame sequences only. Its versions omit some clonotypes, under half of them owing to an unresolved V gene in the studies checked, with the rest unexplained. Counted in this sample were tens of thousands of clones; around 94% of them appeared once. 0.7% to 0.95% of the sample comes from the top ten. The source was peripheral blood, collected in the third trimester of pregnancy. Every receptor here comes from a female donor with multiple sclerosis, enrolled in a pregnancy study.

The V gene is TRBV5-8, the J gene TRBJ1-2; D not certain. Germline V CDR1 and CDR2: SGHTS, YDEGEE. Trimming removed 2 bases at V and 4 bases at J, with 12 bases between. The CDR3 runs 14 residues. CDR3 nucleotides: TGTGCCAGCAGCTTATTCTGGGCCCCCTATGGCTACACCTTC. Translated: CASSLFWAPYGYTF.

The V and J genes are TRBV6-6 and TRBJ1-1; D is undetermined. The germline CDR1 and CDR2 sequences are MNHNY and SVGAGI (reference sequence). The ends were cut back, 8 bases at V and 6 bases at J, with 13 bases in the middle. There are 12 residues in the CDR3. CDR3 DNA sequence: TGTGCCAGCGAGGGAAGGTCGTCTGAAGCTTTCTTT. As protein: CASEGRSSEAFF.

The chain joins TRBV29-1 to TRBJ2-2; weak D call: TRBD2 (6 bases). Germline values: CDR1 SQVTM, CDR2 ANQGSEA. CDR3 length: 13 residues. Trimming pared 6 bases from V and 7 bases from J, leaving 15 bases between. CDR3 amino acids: CSVDAGLGGELFF. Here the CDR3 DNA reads TGCAGCGTGGATGCGGGGCTCGGCGGGGAGCTGTTTTTT.

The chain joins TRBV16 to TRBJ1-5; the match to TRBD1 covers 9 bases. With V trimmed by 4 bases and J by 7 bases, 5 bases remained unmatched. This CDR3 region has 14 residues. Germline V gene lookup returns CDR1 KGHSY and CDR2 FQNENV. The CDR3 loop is CASSRRTGEQPQHF. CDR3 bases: TGTGCCAGCAGCCGTCGGACAGGGGAACAGCCCCAGCATTTT. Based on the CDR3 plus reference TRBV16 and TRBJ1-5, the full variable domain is GEEVAQTPKHLVRGEGQKAKLYCAPIKGHSYVFWYQQVLKNEFKFLISFQNENVFDETGMPKERFSAKCLPNSPCSLEIQATKLEDSAVYFCASSRRTGEQPQHFGDGTRLSIL.

This chain's CDR3 is CASSPPSISGAKNIQYF. The CDR3 nucleotides are TGTGCCAGCAGCCCCCCCTCTATTAGCGGAGCCAAAAACATTCAGTACTTC. The genes are TRBV7-9 and TRBJ2-4, with a possible D match to TRBD2 (6 bases). V dropped 5 bases and J dropped 0 bases, with 17 bases sitting between them. Germline values: CDR1 SEHNR, CDR2 FQNEAQ (reference sequence). The CDR3 is 17 residues long.

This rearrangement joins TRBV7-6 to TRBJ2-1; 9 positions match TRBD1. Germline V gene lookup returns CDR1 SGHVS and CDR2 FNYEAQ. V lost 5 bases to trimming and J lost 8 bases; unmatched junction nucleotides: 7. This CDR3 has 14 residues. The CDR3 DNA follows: TGTGCCAGCAGCCCCAGGACAGGGGCTGATGAGCAGTTCTTC. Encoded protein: CASSPRTGADEQFF. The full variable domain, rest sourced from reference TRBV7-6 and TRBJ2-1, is GAGVSQSPRYKVTKRGQDVALRCDPISGHVSLYWYRQALGQGPEFLTYFNYEAQQDKSGLPNDRFSAERPEGSISTLTIQRTEQRDSAMYRCASSPRTGADEQFFGPGTRLTVL.

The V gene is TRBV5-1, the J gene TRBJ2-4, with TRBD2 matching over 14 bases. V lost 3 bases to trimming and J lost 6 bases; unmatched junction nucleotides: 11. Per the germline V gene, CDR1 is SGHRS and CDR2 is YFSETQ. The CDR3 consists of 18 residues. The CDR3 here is CASSSLGTSGSYGNIQYF. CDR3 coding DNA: TGCGCCAGCAGCTCTTTGGGGACTAGCGGGAGTTACGGAAACATTCAGTACTTC. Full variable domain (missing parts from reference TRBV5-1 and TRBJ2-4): KAGVTQTPRYLIKTRGQQVTLSCSPISGHRSVSWYQQTPGQGLQFLFEYFSETQRNKGNFPGRFSGRQFSNSRSEMNVSTLELGDSALYLCASSSLGTSGSYGNIQYFGAGTRLSVL.

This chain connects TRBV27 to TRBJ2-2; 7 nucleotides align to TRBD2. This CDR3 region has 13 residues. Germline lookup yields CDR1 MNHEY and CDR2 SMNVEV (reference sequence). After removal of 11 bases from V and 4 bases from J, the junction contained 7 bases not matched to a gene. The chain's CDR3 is CASRLALTGELFF. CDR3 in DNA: TGTGCCTCCCGACTAGCCCTCACCGGGGAGCTGTTTTTT.

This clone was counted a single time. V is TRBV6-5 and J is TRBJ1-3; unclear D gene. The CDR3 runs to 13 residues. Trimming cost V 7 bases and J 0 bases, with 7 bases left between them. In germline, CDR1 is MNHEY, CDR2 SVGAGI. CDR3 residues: CASMRSSGNTIYF. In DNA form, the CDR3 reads TGTGCCAGCATGCGGAGCTCTGGAAACACCATATATTTT.

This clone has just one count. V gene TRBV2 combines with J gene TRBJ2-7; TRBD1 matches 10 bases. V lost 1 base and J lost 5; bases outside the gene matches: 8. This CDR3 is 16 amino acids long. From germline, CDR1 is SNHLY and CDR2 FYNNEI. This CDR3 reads CASSEGPGTGAHEQYF. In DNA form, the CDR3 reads TGTGCCAGCAGTGAAGGACCCGGGACAGGGGCGCACGAGCAGTACTTC.

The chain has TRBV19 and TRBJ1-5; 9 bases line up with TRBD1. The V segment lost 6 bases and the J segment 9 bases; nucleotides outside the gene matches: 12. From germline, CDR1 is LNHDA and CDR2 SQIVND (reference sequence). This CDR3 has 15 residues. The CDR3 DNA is TGTGCCAGTAGCGGGGGGGACAGGGAATTCTCGCCCCAGCATTTT. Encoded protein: CASSGGDREFSPQHF. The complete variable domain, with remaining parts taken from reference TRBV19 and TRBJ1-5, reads DGGITQSPKYLFRKEGQNVTLSCEQNLNHDAMYWYRQDPGQGLRLIYYSQIVNDFQKGDIAEGYSVSREKKESFPLTVTSAQKNPTAFYLCASSGGDREFSPQHFGDGTRLSIL.

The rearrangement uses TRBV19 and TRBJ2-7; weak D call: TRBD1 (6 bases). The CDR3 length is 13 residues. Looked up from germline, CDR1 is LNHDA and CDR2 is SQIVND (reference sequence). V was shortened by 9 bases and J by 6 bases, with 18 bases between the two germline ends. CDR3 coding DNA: TGTGCCAGCCTCGGTAGGGACACCCTCGAGCAGTACTTC. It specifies CASLGRDTLEQYF.

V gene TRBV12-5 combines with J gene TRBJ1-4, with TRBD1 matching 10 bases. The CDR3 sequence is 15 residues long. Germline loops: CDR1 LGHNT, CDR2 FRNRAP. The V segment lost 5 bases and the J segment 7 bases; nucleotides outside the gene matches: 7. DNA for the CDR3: TGTGCTAGTGGTAATGGGACAGGGGTGGGTGAAAAACTGTTTTTT. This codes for CASGNGTGVGEKLFF.

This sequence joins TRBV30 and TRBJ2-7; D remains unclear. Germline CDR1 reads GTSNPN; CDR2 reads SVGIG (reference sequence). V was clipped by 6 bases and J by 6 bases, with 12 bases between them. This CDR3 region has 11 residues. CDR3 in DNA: TGTGCCTGCAGTTTATCGGGCGAGCAGTACTTC. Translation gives CACSLSGEQYF. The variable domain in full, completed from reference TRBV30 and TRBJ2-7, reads SQTIHQWPATLVQPVGSPLSLECTVEGTSNPNLYWYRQAAGRGLQLLFYSVGIGQISSEVPQNLSASRPQDRQFILSSKKLLLSDSGFYLCACSLSGEQYFGPGTRLTVT.

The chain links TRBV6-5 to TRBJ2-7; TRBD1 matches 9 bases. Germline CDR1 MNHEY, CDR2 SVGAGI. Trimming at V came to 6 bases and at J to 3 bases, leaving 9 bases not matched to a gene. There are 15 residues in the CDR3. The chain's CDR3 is CASSQDRGNFYEQYF. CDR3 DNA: TGTGCCAGCAGCCAGGACAGGGGAAACTTCTACGAGCAGTACTTC.

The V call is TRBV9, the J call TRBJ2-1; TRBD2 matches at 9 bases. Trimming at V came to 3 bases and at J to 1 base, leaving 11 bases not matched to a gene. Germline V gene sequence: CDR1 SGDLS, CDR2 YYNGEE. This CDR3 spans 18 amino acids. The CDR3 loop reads CASSALGGRAFSYNEQFF. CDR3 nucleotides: TGTGCCAGCAGCGCCCTAGGCGGGAGGGCGTTTTCCTACAATGAGCAGTTCTTC.

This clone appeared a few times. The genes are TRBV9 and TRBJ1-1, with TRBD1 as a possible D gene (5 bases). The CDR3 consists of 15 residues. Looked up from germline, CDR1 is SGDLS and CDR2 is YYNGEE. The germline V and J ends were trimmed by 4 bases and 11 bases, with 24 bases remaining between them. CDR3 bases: TGTGCCAGCAGCCCTACGAAGTGGGGGGGTTTACAGGCTTTCTTT. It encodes CASSPTKWGGLQAFF.

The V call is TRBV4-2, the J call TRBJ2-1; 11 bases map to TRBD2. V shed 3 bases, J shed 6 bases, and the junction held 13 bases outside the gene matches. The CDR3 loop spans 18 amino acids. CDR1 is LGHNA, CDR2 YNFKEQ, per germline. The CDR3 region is CASSQSGGRLAGPNEQFF. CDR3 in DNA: TGTGCCAGCAGCCAGTCAGGAGGGAGACTAGCGGGGCCCAATGAGCAGTTCTTC.

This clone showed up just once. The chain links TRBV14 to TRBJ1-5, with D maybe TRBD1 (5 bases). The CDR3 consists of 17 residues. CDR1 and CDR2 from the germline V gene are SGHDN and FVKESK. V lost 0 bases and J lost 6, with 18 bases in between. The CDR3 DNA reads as TGTGCCAGCAGCCAAGACACGGGACTGACTAGCGGTCAGCCCCAGCATTTT. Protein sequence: CASSQDTGLTSGQPQHF. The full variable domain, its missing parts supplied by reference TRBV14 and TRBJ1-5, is EAGVTQFPSHSVIEKGQTVTLRCDPISGHDNLYWYRRVMGKEIKFLLHFVKESKQDESGMPNNRFLAERTGGTYSTLKVQPAELEDSGVYFCASSQDTGLTSGQPQHFGDGTRLSIL.

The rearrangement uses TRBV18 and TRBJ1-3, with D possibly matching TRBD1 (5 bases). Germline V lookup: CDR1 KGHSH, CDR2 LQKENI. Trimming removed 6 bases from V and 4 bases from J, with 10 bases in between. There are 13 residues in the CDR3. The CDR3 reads CASSLTEGNTIYF. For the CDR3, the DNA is TGTGCCAGCTCTCTGACAGAGGGAAACACCATATATTTT.

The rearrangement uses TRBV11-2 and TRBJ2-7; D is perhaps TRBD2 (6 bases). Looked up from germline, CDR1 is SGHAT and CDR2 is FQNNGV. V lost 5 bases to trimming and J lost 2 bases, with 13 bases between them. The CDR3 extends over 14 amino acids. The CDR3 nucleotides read TGTGCCAGCAGCGCGACTAGGAGGCCCTACGAGCAGTACTTC. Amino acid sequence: CASSATRRPYEQYF. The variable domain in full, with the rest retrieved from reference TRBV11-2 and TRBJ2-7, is EAGVAQSPRYKIIEKRQSVAFWCNPISGHATLYWYQQILGQGPKLLIQFQNNGVVDDSQLPKDRFSAERLKGVDSTLKIQPAKLEDSAVYLCASSATRRPYEQYFGPGTRLTVT.

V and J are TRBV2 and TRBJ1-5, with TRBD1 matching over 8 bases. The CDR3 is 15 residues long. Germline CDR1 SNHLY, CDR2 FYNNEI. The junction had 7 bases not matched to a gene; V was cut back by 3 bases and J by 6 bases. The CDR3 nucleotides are TGTGCCAGCAGTGAGTCAGGCAGGGGGCTTCAGCCCCAGCATTTT. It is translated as CASSESGRGLQPQHF. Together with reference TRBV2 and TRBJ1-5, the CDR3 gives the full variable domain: EPEVTQTPSHQVTQMGQEVILRCVPISNHLYFYWYRQILGQKVEFLVSFYNNEISEKSEIFDDQFSVERPDGSNFTLKIRSTKLEDSAMYFCASSESGRGLQPQHFGDGTRLSIL.

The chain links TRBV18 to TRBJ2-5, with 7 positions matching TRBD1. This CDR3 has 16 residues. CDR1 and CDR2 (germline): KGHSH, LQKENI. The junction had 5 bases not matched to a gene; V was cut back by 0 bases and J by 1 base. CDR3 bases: TGTGCCAGCTCACCACCGGATCACAGGGGCCAAGAGACCCAGTACTTC. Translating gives CASSPPDHRGQETQYF. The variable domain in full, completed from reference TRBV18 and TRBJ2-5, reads NAGVMQNPRHLVRRRGQEARLRCSPMKGHSHVYWYRQLPEEGLKFMVYLQKENIIDESGMPKERFSAEFPKEGPSILRIQQVVRGDSAAYFCASSPPDHRGQETQYFGPGTRLLVL.

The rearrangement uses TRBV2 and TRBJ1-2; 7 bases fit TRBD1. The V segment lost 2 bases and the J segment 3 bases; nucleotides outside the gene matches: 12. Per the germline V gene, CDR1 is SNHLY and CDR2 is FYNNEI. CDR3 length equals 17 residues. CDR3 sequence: CASSERWRQGIDYGYTF. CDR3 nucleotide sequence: TGTGCCAGCAGTGAACGGTGGCGACAGGGAATTGACTATGGCTACACCTTC.

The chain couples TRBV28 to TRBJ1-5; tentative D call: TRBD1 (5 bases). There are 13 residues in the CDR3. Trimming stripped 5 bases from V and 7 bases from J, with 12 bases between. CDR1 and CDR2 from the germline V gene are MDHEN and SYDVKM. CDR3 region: CASSTGFGQPQHF. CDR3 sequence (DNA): TGTGCCAGCAGTACAGGTTTTGGGCAGCCCCAGCATTTT. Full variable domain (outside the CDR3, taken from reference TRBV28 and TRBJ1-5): DVKVTQSSRYLVKRTGEKVFLECVQDMDHENMFWYRQDPGLGLRLIYFSYDVKMKEKGDIPEGYSVSREKKERFSLILESASTNQTSMYLCASSTGFGQPQHFGDGTRLSIL.